These 7 T cell receptor beta chains were all obtained from the same sample, sequenced in a study of blood T cells in healthy people across ages. Primed by a sample-barcoded 5' primer and a J-beta primer mix, a second PCR proceeded for roughly 6 to 12 cycles. TCRdb called the 5' RACE reads again in MiXCR, with one record for every CDR3 protein. The data contain over 1.5 million distinct CDR3 sequences, around 50% of them singletons. The sample consisted of blood. These receptors were taken from a woman aged 40 to 50 in good health.

The chain recombines TRBV7-9 with TRBJ2-5; 7 positions agree with TRBD1. The germline CDR1 and CDR2 sequences are SEHNR and FQNEAQ (reference sequence). V lost 5 bases and J lost 11; bases outside the gene matches: 11. This CDR3 is built from 13 residues. The CDR3 spells CASSNRTGTEQYF. Written as DNA, the CDR3 is TGTGCCAGCAGCAACCGGACAGGAACGGAGCAGTACTTC.

This clonotype has just a few counts. This chain uses TRBV7-9 with TRBJ2-5, with 7 nucleotides matching TRBD1. Germline loops: CDR1 SEHNR, CDR2 FQNEAQ (reference sequence). The CDR3 spans 14 residues. J lost 1 base, V lost 8 bases, and 7 bases had no gene match. The CDR3 sequence is CASERQGAQETQYF. The CDR3 coding sequence is TGTGCCAGCGAAAGACAGGGCGCCCAAGAGACCCAGTACTTC.

The V gene is TRBV6-2 or TRBV6-3, the J gene TRBJ1-2, with D possibly TRBD1 on 6 matching bases. Germline V CDR1 and CDR2: MNHEY, SVGEGT. This CDR3 has 16 amino acids. V shed 4 bases and J shed 2 bases, with 17 bases lying between them. The CDR3 DNA follows: TGTGCCAGCAGTTTCGTACCAGGACAGCTAAACTATGGCTACACCTTC. Amino acids: CASSFVPGQLNYGYTF.

V and J are TRBV4-3 and TRBJ2-4; 11 bases map to TRBD2. Looked up from germline, CDR1 is LGHNA and CDR2 is YSLEER. V lost 0 bases and J lost 4; bases outside the gene matches: 8. CDR3 size: 18 residues. CDR3 in DNA: TGCGCCAGCAGCCAAGAAATAGCGGGGGGGCCCCGTAAAAACATTCAGTACTTC. Amino acids: CASSQEIAGGPRKNIQYF.

This clonotype was seen only a few times. The chain combines TRBV12-3 or TRBV12-4 with TRBJ2-6; D gene unclear. This CDR3 is built from 15 residues. Trimming removed 6 bases at V and 2 bases at J, with 11 bases between. CDR3 protein: CASRGKGTGANVLTF. CDR3 in DNA: TGTGCCAGCAGGGGGAAGGGTACTGGGGCCAACGTCCTGACTTTC.

The chain has TRBV20-1 and TRBJ1-6, with unresolved D. The V gene lost 2 bases and the J gene lost 5 bases, with 16 bases spanning the gap. The germline V gene encodes CDR1 DFQATT and CDR2 SNEGSKA (reference sequence). This CDR3 is built from 16 residues. This chain's CDR3 is CSARRPGTRHNSPLHF. The DNA of the CDR3 is TGCAGTGCTAGACGGCCGGGAACCAGACATAATTCACCCCTCCACTTT.

The sample holds a few counts of this clonotype. The chain has TRBV12-3 or TRBV12-4 and TRBJ2-3, with D hard to call. The V end was cut by 2 bases, the J end by 0 bases, with 6 bases between. The CDR3 spans 14 residues. In DNA form, the CDR3 reads TGTGCCAGCAGTTTACAGGCCAGCACAGATACGCAGTATTTT. Translated, it gives CASSLQASTDTQYF.